This record looks at one T cell receptor beta chain sequence and its context. This sample was included in a study of cytomegalovirus exposure and HLA in healthy donors. PCR was performed using 60 Vbeta and 13 Jbeta primers. Original processing notes: Unique TCR beta chains numbered 80 million to 95 million in a later analysis, with roughly 11 million shared. Here immunoSEQ multiplex PCR was the method, and the copy in TCRdb shows in-frame clones only, minus some. V and J calls and clone size are given by that table; D and trimming were obtained from the DNA. The data hold under 200,000 clones, with just under 80% observed a single time. This TCR derives from a woman between 40 and 55 years old in good health and CMV-seropositive. The sample taken for sequencing was PBMCs.

The CDR3 DNA follows: TGTGCCAGCAGCCCATACCTATCAGGGGACCCAGGGTCGAACACCGGGGAGCTGTTTTTT. This translates into CASSPYLSGDPGSNTGELFF. This sequence joins TRBV7-3 and TRBJ2-2; tentatively, D is TRBD1 (6 bases). CDR1 is SGHTA and CDR2 is FQGTGA in the germline V gene. The V and J ends lost 5 bases and 0 bases respectively, with 25 bases between them. The CDR3 covers 20 residues.